The rows below give T cell receptor beta chains drawn from one sample of a study of STAT3 mutations in large granular lymphocyte leukemia. Clones were read by immunoSEQ multiplex PCR, and TCRdb kept only the in-frame ones, dropping some. The sample has more than 10,000 clones, 90% seen once. The sample consisted of peripheral blood mononuclear cells. The receptors here all came from a man aged 35 to 55 with T-cell large granular lymphocyte leukemia. Some clones in this sample may be carry-over from other donors' samples. Both conserved end residues are part of each CDR3. D genes are given only for firm matches. Clone size is shown for a subset of rows, as once, few, many or a class of expanded clone.

J: TRBJ2-6; D: -; V: TRBV5-1; size: -; CDR3: CASRERSGANVLTF; DNA: TGCGCCAGCAGAGAACGATCTGGGGCCAACGTCCTGACTTTC
J: TRBJ2-1; D: -; V: TRBV30; size: -; CDR3: CAWSVGQGVIFEQFF; DNA: TGTGCCTGGAGTGTTGGGCAGGGAGTAATATTTGAGCAGTTCTTC
J: TRBJ2-3; D: -; V: TRBV25-1; size: -; CDR3: CASTASGHSSTDTQYF; DNA: TGTGCCAGCACCGCCTCGGGACATTCTAGCACAGATACGCAGTATTTT
J: TRBJ1-6; D: TRBD1; V: TRBV10-1; size: once; CDR3: CASYDRVGSPLHF; DNA: TGCGCCAGCTACGACAGGGTGGGTTCACCCCTCCACTTT
J: TRBJ2-3; D: TRBD2; V: TRBV13; size: -; CDR3: CASSPIGTSGSDTQYF; DNA: TGTGCCAGCAGCCCCATCGGGACTAGCGGGTCAGATACGCAGTATTTT
J: TRBJ2-3; D: -; V: TRBV6-6; size: -; CDR3: CASSADGPGHPDTQYF; DNA: TGTGCCAGCAGCGCAGACGGTCCGGGGCACCCAGATACGCAGTATTTT
J: TRBJ1-2; D: -; V: TRBV19; size: -; CDR3: CASSPLGQGMSYGYTF; DNA: TGTGCCAGTAGTCCCCTCGGGCAGGGGATGTCCTATGGCTACACCTTC
J: TRBJ1-6; D: -; V: TRBV28; size: -; CDR3: CASSSLTSGNSPLHF; DNA: TGTGCCAGCAGTTCATTGACTTCGGGAAATTCACCCCTCCACTTT
J: TRBJ1-4; D: -; V: TRBV6-6; size: -; CDR3: CASTGGGNEKLFF; DNA: TGTGCCAGCACCGGGGGAGGGAATGAAAAACTGTTTTTT
J: TRBJ1-3; D: -; V: TRBV18; size: -; CDR3: CASSPTSGYRSGNTIYF; DNA: TGTGCCAGCTCACCTACCTCGGGGTACCGCTCTGGAAACACCATATATTTT
J: TRBJ2-1; D: TRBD2; V: TRBV30; size: once; CDR3: CAWSEQASGKAEQFF; DNA: TGTGCCTGGAGTGAGCAGGCTAGCGGGAAGGCTGAGCAGTTCTTC
J: TRBJ2-5; D: -; V: TRBV14; size: once; CDR3: CASSHWGQETQYF; DNA: TGTGCCAGCAGCCACTGGGGACAAGAGACCCAGTACTTC
J: TRBJ1-6; D: TRBD1; V: TRBV30; size: -; CDR3: CASEGATNSPLHF; DNA: TGTGCCAGCGAGGGGGCAACTAATTCACCCCTCCACTTT
J: TRBJ1-2; D: -; V: TRBV18; size: few; CDR3: CASSPNTGRGYTF; DNA: TGTGCCAGCTCACCAAATACAGGGCGGGGCTACACCTTC
J: TRBJ1-1; D: -; V: TRBV6-5; size: -; CDR3: CASSYGLLNEAFF; DNA: TGTGCCAGCAGTTACGGGTTATTAAATGAAGCTTTCTTT
J: TRBJ2-7; D: TRBD2; V: TRBV6-5; size: -; CDR3: CASRGSGGASYEQYF; DNA: TGTGCCAGCAGGGGGAGCGGGGGGGCCTCCTACGAGCAGTACTTC
J: TRBJ2-1; D: TRBD1; V: TRBV10-3; size: -; CDR3: CAISDWTGSTNEQFF; DNA: TGTGCCATCAGTGATTGGACAGGCTCTACCAATGAGCAGTTCTTC
J: TRBJ1-2; D: TRBD1; V: TRBV6-1; size: -; CDR3: CASSGGDSIAYGYTF; DNA: TGTGCCAGCAGTGGGGGGGACAGCATAGCCTATGGCTACACCTTC
J: TRBJ2-7; D: -; V: TRBV25-1; size: -; CDR3: CASSELTRVQYF; DNA: TGTGCCAGCAGTGAATTAACGAGGGTACAGTACTTC
J: TRBJ1-2; D: -; V: TRBV7-8; size: once; CDR3: CASSLAGRQGRGYTF; DNA: TGTGCCAGCAGCTTAGCAGGGAGGCAGGGACGTGGCTACACCTTC
J: TRBJ2-3; D: -; V: TRBV5-5; size: -; CDR3: CASSLVSATTSTDTQYF; DNA: TGTGCCAGCAGCTTGGTTTCAGCCACCACTAGCACAGATACGCAGTATTTT
J: TRBJ1-1; D: -; V: TRBV5-1; size: -; CDR3: CASSSESGRHRENTEAFF; DNA: TGCGCCAGCAGTTCGGAATCGGGTCGGCACCGGGAAAATACTGAAGCTTTCTTT
J: TRBJ2-1; D: -; V: TRBV4-1; size: -; CDR3: CASSQESGLSSYNEQFF; DNA: TGCGCCAGCAGCCAAGAATCGGGTCTGAGCTCCTACAATGAGCAGTTCTTC
J: TRBJ2-5; D: -; V: TRBV5-4; size: -; CDR3: CASSLESSSLKETQYF; DNA: TGTGCCAGCAGCTTGGAAAGTAGCAGCCTCAAAGAGACCCAGTACTTC
J: TRBJ1-1; D: TRBD1; V: TRBV19; size: -; CDR3: CASSLGQGNTEAFF; DNA: TGTGCCAGTAGTCTCGGACAGGGAAACACTGAAGCTTTCTTT
J: TRBJ1-3; D: -; V: TRBV5-6; size: once; CDR3: CASSLAIGLSGNTIYF; DNA: TGTGCCAGCAGCTTGGCCATAGGCCTCTCTGGAAACACCATATATTTT
J: TRBJ2-3; D: TRBD2; V: TRBV18; size: -; CDR3: CASSATSGGTDTQYF; DNA: TGTGCCAGCTCGGCGACTAGCGGGGGAACAGATACGCAGTATTTT
J: TRBJ1-1; D: TRBD1; V: TRBV4-3; size: -; CDR3: CASSPGQGLTEAFF; DNA: TGCGCCAGCAGCCCGGGACAGGGGCTTACTGAAGCTTTCTTT
J: TRBJ1-1; D: -; V: TRBV9; size: -; CDR3: CASSVEQKNTEAFF; DNA: TGTGCCAGCAGCGTAGAACAGAAGAACACTGAAGCTTTCTTT